The clone carrying this TCR beta chain was observed a few times. Its antigen remains unidentified. The data were taken from a study of vaccination and CD4 T cells after COVID-19. Germline values: CDR1 SGHRS, CDR2 YFSETQ. The CDR3 is 15 residues long. The junction had 2 bases not matched to a gene; V was cut back by 0 bases and J by 3 bases. Treatment of the sample: approximately 10-day PBMC culture with coronavirus spike peptide pools or control peptides (ViraFEST assay). CD4+ T-cell collection from the unexposed donor predated the COVID-19 pandemic (2011-2018). The Oncomine TCR Beta short-read assay sequenced DNA from cultured CD4+ T cells. Using its own MiXCR run on the PCR reads, TCRdb lists one record per CDR3 protein. This sample has around 1,400 distinct CDR3 sequences, with roughly 12% found just once.

Sequencing was performed on CD4+ T cells from blood, cultured in vitro. The clonotype was recovered from a human donor in good health. V usage is TRBV5-1 and J usage is TRBJ2-5; 10 positions match TRBD2. The CDR3 loop is CASSLAGTSEETQYF. The CDR3 bases are TGCGCCAGCAGCTTGGCGGGGACTAGCGAAGAGACCCAGTACTTC.